The clone carrying this T cell receptor (beta chain) has only a few counts. Its antigen is not identified. Time point here: persistent/refractory GD, antithyroid drugs over 5 years with positive TRAb. PBMCs were the source of the RNA used for TCR sequencing. Into tubes containing EDTA, roughly 8.8 milliliters of peripheral blood were drawn. Libraries of TCR beta came from iRepertoire HTBI primers plus Arm-PCR of CDR3 regions. TCRdb used MiXCR to reprocess the multiplex PCR reads, holding one entry per CDR3 protein. The sample lists about 300,000 distinct CDR3 sequences, 20% to 25% occurring once. This CDR3 has 14 amino acids. J gave up 4 bases and V 10 bases, and 6 bases lay outside the gene matches. The germline V gene encodes CDR1 MNHNS and CDR2 SASEGT. These data belong to a study of regulatory T cells in long-lasting Graves disease. In the study overall: By definition, persistent Graves' disease involved antithyroid drugs for over 5 years alongside positive TSH receptor antibodies.

Points from the study as a whole: Persistent disease was characterized by preferential usage of TRBV28, TRBJ1-2 and TRBJ2-5.

The TCR sequence derives from a female donor with Graves disease. The gene calls are TRBV6-1 and TRBJ1-4; 10 bases fit TRBD1. The sequencing used peripheral blood mononuclear cells (PBMCs), collected when the disease was refractory, from a patient treated with antithyroid drugs. The CDR3 DNA is TGTGCCACCACGACAGGGGGCGGTAATGAAAAACTGTTTTTT. This translates into CATTTGGGNEKLFF.